The next 15 T cell receptor beta chains were all read from a single sample in a study of blood T cell repertoires in COVID-19. Assay: immunoSEQ multiplex PCR; the TCRdb copy retains only in-frame clones and omits some. The data hold 400,000 or so clones, with around 87% observed a single time. Sequenced: peripheral blood. Receptors were obtained from a human donor in a cohort sampled during active COVID-19.

This clone showed up just a few times. The chain joins TRBV19 to TRBJ2-3; D is perhaps TRBD2 (5 bases). The CDR3 sequence is 19 residues long. Looked up from germline, CDR1 is LNHDA and CDR2 is SQIVND (reference sequence). V was pared by 3 bases and J by 1 base, with 23 bases between. The CDR3 loop reads CASSMTFRELFLGTDTQYF. The CDR3 DNA reads TGTGCCAGTAGTATGACCTTTAGGGAGCTCTTTCTAGGCACAGATACGCAGTATTTT.

The chain links TRBV19 to TRBJ1-2; D is perhaps TRBD1 (5 bases). The CDR3 covers 14 residues. Germline CDR1 is LNHDA and CDR2 is SQIVND (reference sequence). With 4 bases removed from V and 7 bases from J, the gap between germline ends came to 16 bases. This CDR3 reads CASSTTGGSAGYTF. Written as DNA, the CDR3 is TGTGCCAGTAGTACAACGGGGGGTTCGGCTGGCTACACCTTC.

This CDR3 reads CASSLTYDSSNQPQHF. The CDR3 DNA is TGTGCCAGCAGCTTAACGTACGACAGTAGCAATCAGCCCCAGCATTTT. This chain uses TRBV7-2 with TRBJ1-5; D is perhaps TRBD1 (5 bases). This CDR3 is 16 amino acids long. The V end lost 2 bases, the J end lost 0 bases, and 11 bases lay between the germline ends. CDR1 and CDR2 (germline): SGHTA, FQGNSA.

This sequence joins TRBV4-2 and TRBJ2-3, with TRBD2 matching over 11 bases. The length of the CDR3 is 16 residues. Germline CDR1 LGHNA, CDR2 YNFKEQ. V lost 3 bases and J lost 0; bases outside the gene matches: 2. The CDR3 loop reads CASSQTSGTSTDTQYF. For the CDR3, the DNA is TGTGCCAGCAGCCAGACTAGCGGGACTAGCACAGATACGCAGTATTTT.

This clone was seen only a few times. This chain joins TRBV5-6 and TRBJ1-1; no reliable D call. V lost 1 base to trimming and J lost 0 bases, with 7 bases between them. The CDR3 is 14 residues long. In germline, CDR1 is SGHDT, CDR2 YYEEEE. The CDR3 DNA follows: TGTGCCAGCAGCTTGCAGAATATGAACACTGAAGCTTTCTTT. This encodes CASSLQNMNTEAFF.

This chain uses TRBV20-1 with TRBJ2-7; D perhaps matches TRBD1 (5 bases). V lost 0 bases and J 10 bases, leaving 10 bases between the germline ends. Germline assignment: CDR1 DFQATT and CDR2 SNEGSKA (reference sequence). The CDR3 runs 11 residues. CDR3 amino acids: CSARDTQGQYF. The CDR3 coding sequence is TGCAGTGCTAGAGATACCCAGGGTCAGTACTTC.

The J gene is TRBJ2-5, the V gene TRBV5-1, with TRBD1 as a possible D gene (5 bases). Germline V CDR1 and CDR2: SGHRS, YFSETQ. The CDR3 contains 14 residues. The germline V and J ends were trimmed by 5 bases and 2 bases, with 13 bases remaining between them. The CDR3 region is CASRGEPIQETQYF. CDR3 bases: TGCGCCAGCAGAGGGGAACCGATTCAAGAGACCCAGTACTTC.

The CDR3 DNA is TGTGCCAGCTCAGCGACCCCGGACACAGATACGCAGTATTTT. Its protein product is CASSATPDTDTQYF. The V and J genes are TRBV7-3 and TRBJ2-3; unclear D gene. V was trimmed by 8 bases and J by 2 bases, leaving 14 bases between them. Germline CDR1 is SGHTA and CDR2 is FQGTGA. The CDR3 is 14 amino acids.

The gene calls are TRBV29-1 and TRBJ2-3; D not resolved. The V end lost 3 bases, the J end lost 11 bases, and 15 bases lay between the germline ends. The V gene's germline CDR1 is SQVTM and CDR2 ANQGSEA. CDR3 length equals 12 residues. The DNA of the CDR3 is TGCAGCGTTGAGTCCACAAATGGTATGCAGTATTTT. Its protein product is CSVESTNGMQYF.

With respect to this clone: The same CDR3 also results from other DNA sequences found in this sample. The chain uses TRBV19 and TRBJ1-6; unclear D gene. V lost 3 bases to trimming and J lost 7 bases, with 4 bases between them. Per germline, CDR1 LNHDA and CDR2 SQIVND (reference sequence). CDR3 size: 12 residues. The CDR3: CASSIGNSPLHF. Here the CDR3 DNA reads TGTGCCAGTAGTATCGGGAATTCACCCCTCCACTTT.

The chain has TRBV6-4 and TRBJ2-3, with 13 bases aligning to TRBD2. CDR1 and CDR2 (germline): MRHNA, SNTAGT. The CDR3 totals 15 residues. The trim removed 6 bases at V and 9 bases at J, leaving 9 bases unmatched. The CDR3 DNA reads as TGTGCCAGCAGCCCGACTAGCGGGGGGAGGGGAACGCAGTATTTT. Protein: CASSPTSGGRGTQYF.

V and J are TRBV2 and TRBJ2-3; 8 bases match TRBD1. This CDR3 contains 18 residues. CDR1 SNHLY and CDR2 FYNNEI come from the germline V gene. With V trimmed by 3 bases and J by 2 bases, 13 bases remained unmatched. Here the CDR3 reads CASSDLTPTGANTDTQYF. The CDR3 nucleotides read TGTGCCAGCAGTGACCTCACACCGACAGGGGCAAACACAGATACGCAGTATTTT.

This chain joins TRBV29-1 and TRBJ1-1, with a possible D match to TRBD1 (6 bases). The CDR3 spans 14 residues. Germline lookup yields CDR1 SQVTM and CDR2 ANQGSEA. Trimming cost V 2 bases and J 7 bases, with 17 bases left between them. The CDR3 here is CSVENFRGMGEAFF. The CDR3 nucleotides are TGCAGCGTTGAAAATTTTAGGGGGATGGGTGAAGCTTTCTTT.

This clone was observed once. The chain combines TRBV6-6 with TRBJ2-1, with 10 bases aligning to TRBD2. The CDR3 contains 17 residues. J lost 3 bases, V lost 5 bases, and 10 bases had no gene match. The germline CDR1 and CDR2 sequences are MNHNY and SVGAGI (reference sequence). The DNA of the CDR3 is TGTGCCAGCAGTCCCCGGGCTAGCGGGGGCCACTACAATGAGCAGTTCTTC. This encodes CASSPRASGGHYNEQFF.

The chain recombines TRBV18 with TRBJ1-3; D is perhaps TRBD1 (5 bases). Trimming took off 2 bases at V and 2 bases at J, with 7 bases between the two ends. Germline CDR1 KGHSH, CDR2 LQKENI. This CDR3 contains 14 residues. The CDR3 region has the DNA TGTGCCAGCTCACCATCGGGGGCTGGAAACACCATATATTTT. Protein sequence: CASSPSGAGNTIYF.